The rows below give T cell receptor beta chains drawn from one sample of a study of blood T cell repertoires in COVID-19. This table comes from immunoSEQ multiplex PCR, and its TCRdb copy is limited to in-frame clones, with some not included. The sample shows approximately 210,000 clones, around 94% of them seen only once. Sequenced input: peripheral blood. These receptors were taken from a young man with COVID-19, enrolled during active disease. Each CDR3 is given with its conserved first and last residue. D genes are given only for firm matches. The listing skips clone size in some rows; elsewhere it reads once, few, many or a size class.

abundance: NA
len: 16
d_gene: NA
j_gene: TRBJ1-3
v_gene: TRBV7-2
CDR3aa: CASSLVVGPSGNTIYF
CDR3nt: TGTGCCAGCAGCTTAGTGGTGGGGCCGAGCGGAAACACCATATATTTT

abundance: NA
len: 11
d_gene: NA
j_gene: TRBJ1-1
v_gene: TRBV7-2
CDR3aa: CASSLEEVAFF
CDR3nt: TGTGCCAGCAGCTTAGAGGAGGTAGCTTTCTTT

abundance: NA
len: 13
d_gene: TRBD1
j_gene: TRBJ1-2
v_gene: TRBV5-4
CDR3aa: CASSLQGGEGYTF
CDR3nt: TGTGCCAGCAGCTTACAGGGGGGTGAGGGCTACACCTTC

abundance: few
len: 14
d_gene: TRBD1
j_gene: TRBJ1-2
v_gene: TRBV6-1
CDR3aa: CASSEDRGDYGYTF
CDR3nt: TGTGCCAGCAGCGAAGACAGGGGGGACTATGGCTACACCTTC

abundance: NA
len: 13
d_gene: NA
j_gene: TRBJ1-6
v_gene: TRBV3-1/TRBV3-2
CDR3aa: CASSQQGNSPLHF
CDR3nt: TGTGCCAGCAGCCAGCAGGGGAATTCACCCCTCCACTTT

abundance: NA
len: 21
d_gene: TRBD1
j_gene: TRBJ1-2
v_gene: TRBV5-1
CDR3aa: CASSFNSKPGQGKVGDYGYTF
CDR3nt: TGCGCCAGCAGCTTTAACTCGAAACCGGGACAGGGGAAGGTTGGGGACTATGGCTACACCTTC

abundance: NA
len: 14
d_gene: NA
j_gene: TRBJ1-4
v_gene: TRBV5-1
CDR3aa: CASSLDRTNEKLFF
CDR3nt: TGCGCCAGCAGCTTGGACAGAACTAATGAAAAACTGTTTTTT

abundance: NA
len: 14
d_gene: TRBD1
j_gene: TRBJ1-1
v_gene: TRBV19
CDR3aa: CASSRDRENTEAFF
CDR3nt: TGTGCCAGTAGTAGGGACAGGGAGAACACTGAAGCTTTCTTT

abundance: NA
len: 18
d_gene: NA
j_gene: TRBJ2-6
v_gene: TRBV7-2
CDR3aa: CASSLVGHVNSGANVLTF
CDR3nt: TGTGCCAGCAGCTTAGTGGGACACGTTAACTCTGGGGCCAACGTCCTGACTTTC

abundance: once
len: 13
d_gene: NA
j_gene: TRBJ1-6
v_gene: TRBV7-3
CDR3aa: CASSLTGGSPLHF
CDR3nt: TGTGCCAGCAGCTTAACCGGCGGCTCACCCCTCCACTTT

abundance: NA
len: 16
d_gene: NA
j_gene: TRBJ1-4
v_gene: TRBV13
CDR3aa: CASSLSEVATNEKLFF
CDR3nt: TGTGCCAGCAGCTTATCCGAGGTTGCAACTAATGAAAAACTGTTTTTT

abundance: NA
len: 18
d_gene: TRBD2
j_gene: TRBJ2-2
v_gene: TRBV4-1
CDR3aa: CASSPGLAGAANTGELFF
CDR3nt: TGCGCCAGCAGCCCTGGACTAGCGGGGGCCGCGAACACCGGGGAGCTGTTTTTT

abundance: NA
len: 12
d_gene: TRBD1
j_gene: TRBJ1-2
v_gene: TRBV6-5
CDR3aa: CASSGTGYGYTF
CDR3nt: TGTGCCAGCAGCGGGACAGGCTATGGCTACACCTTC

abundance: NA
len: 15
d_gene: NA
j_gene: TRBJ1-2
v_gene: TRBV6-6
CDR3aa: CASLSKRTGNYGYTF
CDR3nt: TGTGCCAGCCTATCAAAGCGGACCGGCAACTATGGCTACACCTTC

abundance: NA
len: 12
d_gene: NA
j_gene: TRBJ2-1
v_gene: TRBV19
CDR3aa: CASSTPGNEQFF
CDR3nt: TGTGCCAGTAGTACTCCAGGGAATGAGCAGTTCTTC

abundance: few
len: 14
d_gene: NA
j_gene: TRBJ1-4
v_gene: TRBV30
CDR3aa: CAWDTGLGNEKLFF
CDR3nt: TGTGCCTGGGATACAGGGTTGGGTAATGAAAAACTGTTTTTT

abundance: NA
len: 14
d_gene: NA
j_gene: TRBJ2-3
v_gene: TRBV5-1
CDR3aa: CASSSPDYRDTQYF
CDR3nt: TGCGCCAGCAGCTCACCGGACTACAGAGATACGCAGTATTTT

abundance: NA
len: 14
d_gene: NA
j_gene: TRBJ2-7
v_gene: TRBV4-1
CDR3aa: CASRRSGDAYEQYF
CDR3nt: TGCGCCAGCAGGAGATCAGGGGACGCCTACGAGCAGTACTTC

abundance: NA
len: 13
d_gene: NA
j_gene: TRBJ1-2
v_gene: TRBV20-1
CDR3aa: CSASLGANYGYTF
CDR3nt: TGCAGTGCTAGTTTGGGAGCTAACTATGGCTACACCTTC

abundance: NA
len: 15
d_gene: TRBD1
j_gene: TRBJ1-1
v_gene: TRBV5-1
CDR3aa: CASSLDTGGGTEAFF
CDR3nt: TGCGCCAGCAGCTTGGACACAGGGGGAGGCACTGAAGCTTTCTTT

abundance: NA
len: 19
d_gene: NA
j_gene: TRBJ2-5
v_gene: TRBV6-4
CDR3aa: CASPLIGFHRQGSLETQYF
CDR3nt: TGTGCCAGCCCCCTGATCGGGTTTCACCGTCAAGGGAGTTTGGAGACCCAGTACTTC

abundance: NA
len: 13
d_gene: NA
j_gene: TRBJ1-2
v_gene: TRBV15
CDR3aa: CATTKNLLGGYTF
CDR3nt: TGTGCCACCACGAAGAATCTACTAGGAGGCTACACCTTC

abundance: NA
len: 15
d_gene: TRBD1
j_gene: TRBJ1-6
v_gene: TRBV19
CDR3aa: CATRQGANYNSPLHF
CDR3nt: TGTGCCACCAGACAGGGGGCTAATTATAATTCACCCCTCCACTTT

abundance: NA
len: 15
d_gene: TRBD2
j_gene: TRBJ2-3
v_gene: TRBV11-2
CDR3aa: CASSQLAGGTDTQYF
CDR3nt: TGTGCCAGCAGCCAACTAGCGGGGGGCACAGATACGCAGTATTTT

abundance: NA
len: 16
d_gene: TRBD2
j_gene: TRBJ2-7
v_gene: TRBV4-1
CDR3aa: CASSQWGYSGGYEQYF
CDR3nt: TGCGCCAGCAGCCAATGGGGTTATAGCGGGGGCTACGAGCAGTACTTC

abundance: NA
len: 15
d_gene: NA
j_gene: TRBJ1-2
v_gene: TRBV10-2
CDR3aa: CASTSSRGKIDGYTF
CDR3nt: TGCGCCAGCACCTCCTCACGGGGGAAGATCGATGGCTACACCTTC

abundance: NA
len: 17
d_gene: TRBD2
j_gene: TRBJ2-3
v_gene: TRBV14
CDR3aa: CASSQDSIAGGSDTQYF
CDR3nt: TGTGCCAGCAGCCAAGATTCGATAGCGGGGGGCTCAGATACGCAGTATTTT

abundance: NA
len: 12
d_gene: NA
j_gene: TRBJ1-5
v_gene: TRBV6-5
CDR3aa: CASRAGELPQHF
CDR3nt: TGTGCCAGCCGGGCAGGGGAATTGCCCCAGCATTTT

abundance: NA
len: 14
d_gene: NA
j_gene: TRBJ1-4
v_gene: TRBV10-3
CDR3aa: CAISERAGPEKLFF
CDR3nt: TGTGCCATCAGTGAACGGGCAGGGCCGGAAAAACTGTTTTTT

abundance: NA
len: 15
d_gene: NA
j_gene: TRBJ1-2
v_gene: TRBV7-9
CDR3aa: CASSLGRGMDYGYTF
CDR3nt: TGTGCCAGCAGCTTAGGAAGGGGTATGGACTATGGCTACACCTTC

abundance: NA
len: 17
d_gene: TRBD2
j_gene: TRBJ2-5
v_gene: TRBV30
CDR3aa: CAWSVGASGVSGETQYF
CDR3nt: TGTGCCTGGAGTGTGGGGGCTAGCGGGGTGTCGGGGGAGACCCAGTACTTC

abundance: NA
len: 13
d_gene: NA
j_gene: TRBJ2-7
v_gene: TRBV3-1/TRBV3-2
CDR3aa: CASSQGRPSKRYF
CDR3nt: TGTGCCAGCAGCCAGGGCAGGCCTAGCAAGCGGTACTTC

abundance: NA
len: 14
d_gene: TRBD1
j_gene: TRBJ1-4
v_gene: TRBV5-5
CDR3aa: CASSPRTGFEKLFF
CDR3nt: TGTGCCAGCAGCCCAAGGACAGGGTTTGAAAAACTGTTTTTT

abundance: NA
len: 11
d_gene: NA
j_gene: TRBJ2-7
v_gene: TRBV5-1
CDR3aa: CASSFSDEQYF
CDR3nt: TGCGCCAGCAGCTTCTCCGACGAGCAGTACTTC

abundance: NA
len: 18
d_gene: TRBD1
j_gene: TRBJ2-4
v_gene: TRBV7-3
CDR3aa: CASSLRHGAGGPGNIQYF
CDR3nt: TGTGCCAGCAGCCTCCGACACGGGGCAGGGGGCCCGGGAAACATTCAGTACTTC

abundance: NA
len: 16
d_gene: NA
j_gene: TRBJ1-4
v_gene: TRBV27
CDR3aa: CASSSQTGYPNEKLFF
CDR3nt: TGTGCCAGCAGTTCGCAAACAGGGTACCCTAATGAAAAACTGTTTTTT

abundance: few
len: 17
d_gene: TRBD2
j_gene: TRBJ2-7
v_gene: TRBV5-1
CDR3aa: CASSLVAGGQEPYEQYF
CDR3nt: TGCGCCAGCAGCTTGGTAGCGGGGGGCCAGGAACCCTACGAGCAGTACTTC

abundance: NA
len: 15
d_gene: NA
j_gene: TRBJ2-3
v_gene: TRBV6-5
CDR3aa: CASSYSPRGGDTQYF
CDR3nt: TGTGCCAGCAGTTACTCCCCTAGGGGTGGAGATACGCAGTATTTT

abundance: NA
len: 14
d_gene: NA
j_gene: TRBJ2-2
v_gene: TRBV10-3
CDR3aa: CAITAGRNTGELFF
CDR3nt: TGTGCCATCACGGCGGGACGGAACACCGGGGAGCTGTTTTTT

abundance: NA
len: 13
d_gene: TRBD1
j_gene: TRBJ1-5
v_gene: TRBV6-1
CDR3aa: CASSETGNRPQHF
CDR3nt: TGTGCCAGCAGTGAGACAGGGAATCGGCCCCAGCATTTT

abundance: NA
len: 15
d_gene: NA
j_gene: TRBJ2-4
v_gene: TRBV28
CDR3aa: CASREQSGAKNIQYF
CDR3nt: TGTGCCAGCAGAGAGCAGTCAGGAGCCAAAAACATTCAGTACTTC

abundance: NA
len: 14
d_gene: NA
j_gene: TRBJ1-1
v_gene: TRBV6-5
CDR3aa: CASSPTLPNTEAFF
CDR3nt: TGTGCCAGCAGCCCGACACTTCCCAACACTGAAGCTTTCTTT

abundance: NA
len: 12
d_gene: TRBD1
j_gene: TRBJ1-1
v_gene: TRBV12-3/TRBV12-4
CDR3aa: CASSYRGREAFF
CDR3nt: TGTGCCAGCAGTTACAGGGGCCGTGAAGCTTTCTTT

abundance: NA
len: 12
d_gene: TRBD1
j_gene: TRBJ1-5
v_gene: TRBV24-1
CDR3aa: CAVGQARGPQHF
CDR3nt: TGTGCCGTAGGACAGGCAAGGGGGCCCCAGCATTTT